The table lists the clone carrying this T cell receptor (beta chain) with a few counts. This specimen belongs to a study of molecular identifiers for immune sequencing clone quantification. V lost 3 bases and J 1 base, leaving 10 bases between the germline ends. The CDR3 has 15 residues. Germline assignment: CDR1 LNHDA and CDR2 SQIVND (reference sequence). TCRdb redid the calling of the PCR reads with MiXCR, one entry per CDR3 protein. The sample lists about 510,000 distinct CDR3 sequences, around 23% occurring once. Sequenced sample: naive CD8+ T cells from blood, with Jurkat cell RNA spiked in. Subset reported: FACS-sorted CD8+CD4-CCR7+CD45RA+ naive T cells. This chain uses TRBV19 with TRBJ1-5; D remains unclear. This clonotype was sampled from a human donor in good health. Some libraries in this study had Jurkat cell RNA spiked in. This CDR3 reads CASSMGERSNQPQHF. As DNA, the CDR3 is TGTGCCAGTAGTATGGGAGAGCGGAGCAATCAGCCCCAGCATTTT.